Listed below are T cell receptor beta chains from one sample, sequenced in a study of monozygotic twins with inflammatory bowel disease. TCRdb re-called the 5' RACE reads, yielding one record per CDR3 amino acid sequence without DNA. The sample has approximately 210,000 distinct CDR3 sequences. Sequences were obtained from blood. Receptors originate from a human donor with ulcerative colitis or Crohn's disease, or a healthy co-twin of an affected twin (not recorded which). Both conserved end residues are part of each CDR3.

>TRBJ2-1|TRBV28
CASISDPRSYNEQFF
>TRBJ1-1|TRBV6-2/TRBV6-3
CASQEGQRMNTEAFF
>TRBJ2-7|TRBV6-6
CASSYRDLGQYF
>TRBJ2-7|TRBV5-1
CASSLVVEQYF
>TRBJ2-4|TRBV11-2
CASSLVGQAMGLAKNIQYF
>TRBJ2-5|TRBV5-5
CASSSFGSKGGIQETQYF
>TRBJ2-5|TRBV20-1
CSARDSLSGAKETQYF
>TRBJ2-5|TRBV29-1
CSVLRGEETQYF
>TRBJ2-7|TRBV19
CASSITGASYEQYF
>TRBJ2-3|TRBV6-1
CASSPLGGGIPDTQYF
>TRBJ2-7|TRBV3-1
CASSQGTRAGAHEQYF
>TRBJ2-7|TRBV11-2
CASSLNAYEQYF
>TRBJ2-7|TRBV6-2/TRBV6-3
CASIDGGSSYEQYF
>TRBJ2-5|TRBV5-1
CASTPPGGNNQETQYF
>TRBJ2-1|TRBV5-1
CASSPGTSGGFSYNEQFF
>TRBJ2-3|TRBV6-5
CASKAESTDTQYF
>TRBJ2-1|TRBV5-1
CASSSSPPGPEQFF
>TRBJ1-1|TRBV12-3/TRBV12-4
CASSHRQGPNTEAFF
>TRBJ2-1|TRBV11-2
CASSPLKGGPYNEQFF
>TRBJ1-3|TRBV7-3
CASSPGFSGNTIYF
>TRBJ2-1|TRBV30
CAWSYVGLAASYNEQFF
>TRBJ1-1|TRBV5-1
CASSQQGAAGTEAFF
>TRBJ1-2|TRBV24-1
CATSDFGRNYGYTF
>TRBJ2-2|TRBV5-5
CASRGLAYTGELFF
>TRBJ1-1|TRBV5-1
CASSWGSGGMGAEAFF
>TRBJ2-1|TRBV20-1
CSATGPAGVSEQFF
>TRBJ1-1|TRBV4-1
CASSHGQGGTEAFF
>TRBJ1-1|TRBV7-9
CALGENTEAFF
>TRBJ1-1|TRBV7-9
CASSFGQGRPEAFF
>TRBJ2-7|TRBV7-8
CASSFLGGSYEQYF
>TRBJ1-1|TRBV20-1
CSARSHTEAVNTEAF
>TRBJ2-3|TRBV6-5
CASSYDSRGSTDTQYF
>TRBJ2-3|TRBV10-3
CAIGGVTDTQYF
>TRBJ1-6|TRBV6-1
CAGGQGNNSPLHF
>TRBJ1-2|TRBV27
CASSPIGGSNYGYTF
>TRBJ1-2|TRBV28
CASSLGLAGPYGYTF
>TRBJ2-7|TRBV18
CASSPRQGTSSYEQYF
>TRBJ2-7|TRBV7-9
CASSLAPQYEQYF
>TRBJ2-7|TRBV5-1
CASSSDLHYEQYF